Reported below is one T cell receptor beta chain. The antigen remains undetermined. This entry is derived from a study of cytomegalovirus exposure and HLA in healthy donors. Study-wide background: The approximately 120 validation repertoires were produced on the same platform as the 720 or so repertoires of the first cohort. This was reported in a later analysis. Whole-study findings and limits: Altogether, 150 to 200 TCR beta chains were recorded as cytomegalovirus-associated.

Assay: immunoSEQ multiplex PCR; the TCRdb copy retains only in-frame clones and omits some. The top ten clones hold 3% to 3.5% of a sample with some 40,000 clones, roughly 91% of them seen once. A roughly 120-subject validation cohort, separate from the approximately 610-subject first cohort, supplied the donors. The TCR originated in a man aged 18 to 35 in good health and CMV-seronegative. The sequenced sample was PBMCs.

The CDR3 coding sequence is TGCGCCAGCAGCTTGGCCGGGATTCAAGGGGGAAATCAGCCCCAGCATTTT. It specifies CASSLAGIQGGNQPQHF. This chain connects TRBV5-1 to TRBJ1-5, with D possibly TRBD1 on 6 matching bases. Looked up from germline, CDR1 is SGHRS and CDR2 is YFSETQ. The CDR3 spans 17 residues. The V end lost 0 bases, the J end lost 4 bases, and 17 bases lay between the germline ends.